The clone carrying this TCR beta chain was seen only a few times. The data are from a study of blood T cell repertoires in COVID-19. This CDR3 spans 15 amino acids. CDR1 is SGHRS, CDR2 YFSETQ, per germline. V lost 4 bases and J 5 bases, leaving 18 bases between the germline ends. Sequencing used immunoSEQ multiplex PCR; TCRdb keeps in-frame clones, though not all of them. This sample carries more than 80,000 clones, 70% to 90% of them seen once, and the ten largest clones take under 6%. The sequence was obtained from a man between 40 and 49 years old with acute or convalescent COVID-19. The chain couples TRBV5-1 to TRBJ2-5, with a possible D match to TRBD2 (5 bases). Sequencing was performed on peripheral blood. DNA of the CDR3: TGCGCCAGCAGCAGCTCGGACGGCCCGGGGGAGACCCAGTACTTC. This sequence encodes CASSSSDGPGETQYF.